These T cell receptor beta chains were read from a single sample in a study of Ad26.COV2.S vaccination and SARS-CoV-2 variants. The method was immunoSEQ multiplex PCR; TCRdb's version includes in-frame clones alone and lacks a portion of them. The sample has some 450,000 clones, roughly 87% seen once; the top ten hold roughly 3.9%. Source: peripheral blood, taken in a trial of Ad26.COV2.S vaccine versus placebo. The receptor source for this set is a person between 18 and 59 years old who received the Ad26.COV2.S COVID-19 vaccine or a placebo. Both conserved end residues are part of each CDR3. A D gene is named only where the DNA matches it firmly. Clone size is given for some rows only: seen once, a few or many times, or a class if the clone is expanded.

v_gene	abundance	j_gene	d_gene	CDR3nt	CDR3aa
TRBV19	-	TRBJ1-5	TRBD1	TGTGCCAGTAGTACACAGGGGGGAAATCAGCCCCAGCATTTT	CASSTQGGNQPQHF
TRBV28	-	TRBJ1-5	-	TGCGCCAGCAGTTCCGGGACGAGGGAACGGCCCCAGCATTTT	CASSSGTRERPQHF
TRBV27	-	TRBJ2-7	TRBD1	TGTGCCTGTTGGGACAGGGGGCTTAACGAGCAGTACTTC	CACWDRGLNEQYF
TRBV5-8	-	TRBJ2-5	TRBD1	TGTGCCAGCAGCCGACAGGGGGCGCGAGGAGAGACCCAGTACTTC	CASSRQGARGETQYF
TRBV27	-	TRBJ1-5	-	TGTGCCAGTGCCCACTATAGCAATCAGCCCCAGCATTTT	CASAHYSNQPQHF
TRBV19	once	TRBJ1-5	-	TGTGCCAGTAGTACACAGGAAAATCAGCCCCAGCATTTT	CASSTQENQPQHF
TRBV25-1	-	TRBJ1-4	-	TGTGCCAGCACACAGGGTGCGGGAGAAAAACTGTTTTTT	CASTQGAGEKLFF
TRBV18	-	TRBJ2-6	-	TGTGCCAGCTCACCCTCGGGCTCTGGGGCCAACGTCCTGACTTTC	CASSPSGSGANVLTF
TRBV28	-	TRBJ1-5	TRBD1	TGTGCCAGCAGTTTAGGGGACAGGGTAAGCCAGCCCCAGCATTTT	CASSLGDRVSQPQHF
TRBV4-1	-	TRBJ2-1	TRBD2	TGCGCCAGCAGCCAAGCCTTGGCTAGCGGCTACAATGAGCAGTTCTTC	CASSQALASGYNEQFF
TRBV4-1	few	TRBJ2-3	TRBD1	TGCGCCAGCAGCCCCCAGGAGAGGGGGCGCACAGATACGCAGTATTTT	CASSPQERGRTDTQYF
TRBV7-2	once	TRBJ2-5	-	TGTGCCAGCAGCTTCAGCCAAAAAGAGACCCAGTACTTC	CASSFSQKETQYF
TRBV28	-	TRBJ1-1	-	TGTGCCAGCAGGATCGGGGGCGCCGGAGCTTTCTTT	CASRIGGAGAFF
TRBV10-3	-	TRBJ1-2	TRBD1	TGTGCCATCGGAGGGGGCTTGGACTATGGCTACACCTTC	CAIGGGLDYGYTF
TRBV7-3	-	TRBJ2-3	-	TGTGCCAGCAGCTTACCCGGGACAGATACGCAGTATTTT	CASSLPGTDTQYF
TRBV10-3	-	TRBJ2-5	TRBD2	TGTGCCATCAGTCGAAGGACTAGCGGGAGAGGAGAGACCCAGTACTTC	CAISRRTSGRGETQYF
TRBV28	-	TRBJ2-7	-	TGTGCCAGCCGAGGGACACACCGAACCTACGAGCAGTACTTC	CASRGTHRTYEQYF
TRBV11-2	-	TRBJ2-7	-	TGTGCCAGCAGTGGGGGTGGGTATTCTGGCCACGAGCAGTACTTC	CASSGGGYSGHEQYF